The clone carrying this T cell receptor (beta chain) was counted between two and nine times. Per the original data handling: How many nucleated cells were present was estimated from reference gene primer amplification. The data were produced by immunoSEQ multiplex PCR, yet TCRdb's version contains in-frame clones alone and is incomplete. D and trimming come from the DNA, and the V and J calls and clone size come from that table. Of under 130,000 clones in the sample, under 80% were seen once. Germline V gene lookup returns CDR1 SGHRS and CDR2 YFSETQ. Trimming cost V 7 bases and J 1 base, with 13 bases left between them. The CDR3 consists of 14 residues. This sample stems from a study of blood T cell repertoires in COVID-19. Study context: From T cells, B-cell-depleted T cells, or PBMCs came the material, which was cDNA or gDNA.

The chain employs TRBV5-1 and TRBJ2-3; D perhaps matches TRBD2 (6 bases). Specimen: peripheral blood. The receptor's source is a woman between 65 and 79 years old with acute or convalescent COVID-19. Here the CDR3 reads CASQAGQGTDTQYF. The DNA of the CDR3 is TGCGCCAGCCAGGCGGGGCAAGGCACAGATACGCAGTATTTT.